This T cell receptor beta chain is from a study of blood T cell repertoires in COVID-19. The germline CDR1 and CDR2 sequences are SGHKS and YYEKEE (reference sequence). Unmatched junction bases numbered 10, after V lost 0 bases and J lost 9 bases. The CDR3 spans 16 residues. In the authors' workflow: Estimation of nucleated cell counts was performed using reference gene primer amplification. Clones were read by immunoSEQ multiplex PCR, and TCRdb kept only the in-frame ones, dropping some. From that table come the V and J calls and clone size; the DNA was used to work out D and trimming. Here the sample spans around 100,000 clones, more than 80% being singletons.

Sequencing was carried out using peripheral blood. The receptor comes from a human donor in a cohort sampled during active COVID-19. The V and J genes are TRBV5-5 and TRBJ2-1, with TRBD2 matching over 9 bases. CDR3 nucleotides: TGTGCCAGCAGCTTGGTTTCGGCTAGCGGGAAGGTTGAGCAGTTCTTC. Its protein product is CASSLVSASGKVEQFF.